This TCR beta chain was sequenced for a study of spatial heterogeneity in lung cancer. The germline CDR1 and CDR2 sequences are SGDLS and YYNGEE. The CDR3 sequence is 15 residues long. Trimming removed 2 bases from V and 0 bases from J, with 6 bases in between. This clonotype was recorded a few times. Stated time point: sample taken at primary tumor resection. Every cDNA TCR molecule received its own unique molecular identifier. TCRdb independently ran MiXCR on the 5' RACE reads; one entry per CDR3 protein. This table has 40,000 to 45,000 distinct CDR3 sequences, about 13% appearing once. Sequences were derived from PBMCs, sampled at surgery. The rearrangement uses TRBV9 and TRBJ1-6; D gene ambiguous. The receptor's source is a male donor with early-stage non-small cell lung cancer. The CDR3 DNA reads as TGTGCCAGCAGCGTCTTGGACTCCTATAATTCACCCCTCCACTTT. As protein: CASSVLDSYNSPLHF.